This T cell receptor beta chain is drawn from a study of blood T cells in healthy people across ages. General study findings and limits: Changes in expanded clonotypes were possibly confounded, as the CMV status of donors was unknown.

The CDR3 runs to 15 residues. Germline assignment: CDR1 MRHNA and CDR2 SNTAGT. V was pared by 6 bases and J by 4 bases, with 18 bases between. Comment on this clonotype: Its antigen is currently unknown.

The use of a sample-barcoded 5' primer and a J-beta primer mix characterized a second PCR of roughly 7 to 12 cycles. Samples each returned at least 2.5 million CDR3-containing paired-end reads. From the 5' RACE reads, TCRdb called clonotypes with MiXCR, one entry per CDR3 protein. Of 1.5 million to 2 million distinct CDR3 sequences in the sample, roughly two fifths were seen once. The sample was blood. This chain connects TRBV6-4 to TRBJ1-1, with TRBD1 as a possible D gene (6 bases). The sequence was collected from a human donor in good health. The CDR3 spells CASRPEQGGGTEAFF. DNA for the CDR3: TGTGCCAGCAGACCCGAACAGGGTGGAGGCACTGAAGCTTTCTTT.